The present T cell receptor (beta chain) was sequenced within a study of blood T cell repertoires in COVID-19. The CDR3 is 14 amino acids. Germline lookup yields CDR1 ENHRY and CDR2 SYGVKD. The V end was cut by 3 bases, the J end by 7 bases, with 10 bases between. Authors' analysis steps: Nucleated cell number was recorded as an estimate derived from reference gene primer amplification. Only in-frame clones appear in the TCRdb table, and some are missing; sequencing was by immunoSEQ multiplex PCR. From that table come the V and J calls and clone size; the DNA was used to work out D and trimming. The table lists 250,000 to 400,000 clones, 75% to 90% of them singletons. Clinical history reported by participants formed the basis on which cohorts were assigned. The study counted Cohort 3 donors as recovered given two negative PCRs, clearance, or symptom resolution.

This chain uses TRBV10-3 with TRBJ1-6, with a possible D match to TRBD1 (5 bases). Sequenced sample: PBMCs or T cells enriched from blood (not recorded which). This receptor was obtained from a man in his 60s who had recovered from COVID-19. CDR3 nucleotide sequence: TGTGCCATCAGTGACCAGGGATCGAATTCACCCCTCCACTTT. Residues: CAISDQGSNSPLHF.